The next 9 T cell receptor beta chains were all read from a single sample in a study of OX40 agonist ivuxolimab in advanced cancers. TCRdb's table, derived via immunoSEQ multiplex PCR, lists solely in-frame clones and lacks some. Of tens of thousands of clones detected, over 60% appear once; the ten largest clones hold roughly 15%. Here the sequenced sample was CD4+ or CD8+ T cells sorted from blood, taken in a trial of the OX40 agonist ivuxolimab. These receptors were taken from an adult with an advanced solid tumor such as melanoma, head and neck, liver or kidney cancer.

The genes are TRBV18 and TRBJ1-5; no firm D call. CDR1 is KGHSH, CDR2 LQKENI, per germline. The CDR3 extends over 14 amino acids. The ends were cut back, 0 bases at V and 7 bases at J, with 10 bases in the middle. CDR3 sequence: CASSPPGKRQPQHF. The CDR3 region has the DNA TGTGCCAGCTCACCACCGGGCAAGCGACAGCCCCAGCATTTT.

V is TRBV30 and J is TRBJ1-3; TRBD1 is a possible D gene (5 bases). Trimming shortened V by 3 bases and J by 3 bases, and 12 bases separated the two germline ends. The CDR3 runs 14 residues. CDR1 and CDR2 from the germline V gene are GTSNPN and SVGIG (reference sequence). The CDR3 DNA follows: TGTGCCTGGAGGACAGTTAGCTTTGGAAACACCATATATTTT. This gives the protein CAWRTVSFGNTIYF.

This sequence joins TRBV5-6 and TRBJ2-5; tentative D call: TRBD1 (6 bases). The DNA end lines up better with TRBJ2-7; the J call may be wrong. Germline assignment: CDR1 SGHDT and CDR2 YYEEEE. The CDR3 is made up of 15 amino acids. The CDR3 region has the DNA TGTGCCAGCAGCTTAGAACAGGGTTACTCCTACGAGCAGTACTTC. The encoded protein is CASSLEQGYSYEQYF.

The chain has TRBV7-6 and TRBJ2-6; D is ambiguous. CDR1 is SGHVS and CDR2 is FNYEAQ in the germline V gene. The CDR3 runs 15 residues. With 5 bases removed from V and 0 bases from J, the gap between germline ends came to 8 bases. The CDR3 here is CASSLPGSGANVLTF. CDR3 DNA: TGTGCCAGCAGCCTCCCGGGCTCTGGGGCCAACGTCCTGACTTTC.

The chain is built from TRBV4-1 and TRBJ2-3, with unresolved D. This CDR3 is 14 amino acids long. The ends were cut back, 1 base at V and 4 bases at J, with 9 bases in the middle. Germline V gives CDR1 MGHRA, CDR2 YSYEKL. Here the CDR3 DNA reads TGCGCCAGCAGCCAAGTAAGTGGCGCAGATACGCAGTATTTT. The encoded protein is CASSQVSGADTQYF.

This chain's CDR3 is CASSQEAFSGANVLTF. DNA for the CDR3: TGTGCCAGCAGCCAAGAGGCTTTCTCTGGGGCCAACGTCCTGACTTTC. V is TRBV14 and J is TRBJ2-6; D unresolved. The CDR3 has 16 amino acids. V lost 0 bases, J lost 0 bases, and 6 bases lay in between. Per the germline V gene, CDR1 is SGHDN and CDR2 is FVKESK. Combining the CDR3 with reference TRBV14 and TRBJ2-6 gives the whole variable domain EAGVTQFPSHSVIEKGQTVTLRCDPISGHDNLYWYRRVMGKEIKFLLHFVKESKQDESGMPNNRFLAERTGGTYSTLKVQPAELEDSGVYFCASSQEAFSGANVLTFGAGSRLTVL.

This clone was counted between two and nine times. The CDR3 DNA reads TGTGCCAGCAGCCGGGACAGGGTGGAAATGGGCAATCAGCCCCAGCATTTT. Translating it yields CASSRDRVEMGNQPQHF. The chain employs TRBV7-9 and TRBJ1-5; 9 nucleotides agree with TRBD1. Germline-derived CDR1 and CDR2 are SEHNR and FQNEAQ (reference sequence). The length of the CDR3 is 17 residues. J lost 2 bases, V lost 5 bases, and 10 bases had no gene match.

The CDR3 DNA follows: TGTGCCAGCAGCGTAGTATTCTCCGGGGGGGCCGGCACAGATACGCAGTATTTT. This sequence encodes CASSVVFSGGAGTDTQYF. J is TRBJ2-3 and V is TRBV9, with TRBD2 matching over 8 bases. Unmatched junction bases numbered 10, after V lost 0 bases and J lost 1 base. Per the germline V gene, CDR1 is SGDLS and CDR2 is YYNGEE. The CDR3 has 18 amino acids.

This chain connects TRBV5-6 to TRBJ1-2; TRBD1 matches at 8 bases. J was trimmed by 4 bases and V by 0 bases; bases with no gene match: 2. This CDR3 has 14 residues. Germline V gene data show CDR1 as SGHDT and CDR2 as YYEEEE. For the CDR3, the DNA is TGTGCCAGCAGCTTGGACAGGGGGACCTATGGCTACACCTTC. Translated: CASSLDRGTYGYTF.